The TCR beta chain under discussion was sequenced for a study of T cell responses to AZD1222 COVID-19 vaccine. The table came from immunoSEQ multiplex PCR; TCRdb's copy has only in-frame clones and leaves some out. The repertoire holds 120,000 to 150,000 clones, with approximately 86% as singletons. The germline gives CDR1 MNHNY, CDR2 SVGAGI (reference sequence). The J segment lost 2 bases and the V segment lost 6 bases, leaving 6 bases of the junction unmatched. The CDR3 contains 14 residues. The TCR comes from an adult in good health. Sequenced here: peripheral blood, sampled on day 0 of AZD1222 vaccination. The chain joins TRBV6-6 to TRBJ2-7, with TRBD2 matching over 8 bases. The CDR3 nucleotides read TGTGCCAGCAGGAGCGGGAGTAACCCCTACGAGCAGTACTTC. Residues: CASRSGSNPYEQYF.